The 4 T cell receptor beta chains below all came from one sample that was sequenced in a study of shared clonotypes between healthy human individuals. The table came from immunoSEQ multiplex PCR; TCRdb's copy has only in-frame clones and leaves some out. The repertoire holds 600,000 or so clones, with approximately 95% as singletons. Terminally differentiated effector memory CD45RA+ cells were excluded from the naive CD8 cells, which were CD45RO-negative and positively selected for CCR7. The specimen was naive CD8+ T cells sorted from blood. The receptors were sampled from a woman in her thirties in good health.

J is TRBJ2-4 and V is TRBV27; 7 bases map to TRBD2. Germline V CDR1 and CDR2: MNHEY, SMNVEV (reference sequence). The junction had 6 bases not matched to a gene; V was cut back by 5 bases and J by 8 bases. CDR3 size: 13 residues. CDR3 sequence: CASSMGGRDIQYF. CDR3 DNA sequence: TGTGCCAGCAGTATGGGAGGGAGGGACATTCAGTACTTC.

This chain joins TRBV27 and TRBJ1-1; D uncertain. V was cut by 5 bases and J by 1 base, with 8 bases left in between. This CDR3 is built from 13 residues. The germline V gene has CDR1 MNHEY and CDR2 SMNVEV (reference sequence). Here the CDR3 DNA reads TGTGCCAGCAGTCAGCAGAGGAACACTGAAGCTTTCTTT. Residues: CASSQQRNTEAFF.

The chain links TRBV27 to TRBJ2-5, with D maybe TRBD1 (6 bases). The end of the DNA fits TRBJ2-7 better, so the J call may be wrong. Germline loops: CDR1 MNHEY, CDR2 SMNVEV (reference sequence). This CDR3 comprises 12 residues. The CDR3 DNA is TGTGCCAGCAGTATTACAGGGAGCGAGCAGTACTTC. Translated, it gives CASSITGSEQYF.

This clone was counted only a few times. A read error may explain this, as a much larger clone is one base away. Other nucleotide sequences from this sample produce the same CDR3. The chain combines TRBV5-4 with TRBJ2-7, with D hard to call. CDR1 is SGHNT, CDR2 YYREEE, per germline (reference sequence). Trimming cost V 3 bases and J 1 base, with 2 bases left between them. The CDR3 is 11 amino acids. CDR3 in amino acids: CASSSSYEQYF. The CDR3 nucleotides read TGTGCCAGCAGCTCATCCTACGAGCAGTACTTC.